This TCR beta chain emerged from a study of blood T cell repertoires in COVID-19. Looking at the study overall: Sources were T cells, B-cell-depleted T cells, or PBMCs; the material itself was cDNA or gDNA.

V lost 3 bases and J 7 bases, leaving 16 bases between the germline ends. CDR3 length equals 14 residues. Germline lookup yields CDR1 SGHKS and CDR2 YYEKEE (reference sequence). Methods used by the authors: Scientists estimated how many nucleated cells there were by amplifying reference gene primers. Here immunoSEQ multiplex PCR was the method, and the copy in TCRdb shows in-frame clones only, minus some. D and trimming come from the DNA, and the V and J calls and clone size come from that table. The sample consists of about 160,000 clones, roughly 86% of them appearing once. What was sequenced was peripheral blood. The sequence derives from a woman aged 60-75 years who had recovered from COVID-19. The J gene is TRBJ1-2, the V gene TRBV5-5; D is perhaps TRBD1 (5 bases). The CDR3 loop is CASSSTSGVGGYTF. CDR3 nucleotide sequence: TGTGCCAGCAGCTCGACGTCGGGGGTAGGTGGCTACACCTTC.